Sequencing of this TCR beta chain was carried out in a study of CD8 T cells in ankylosing spondylitis. At least ten counts were recorded for this clonotype. Its antigen is unidentified. V lost 3 bases, J lost 6 bases, and 6 bases lay in between. CDR3 length: 11 residues. Library preparation for TCR beta used quantitative 5'-RACE with molecular barcodes. TCRdb reprocessed the 5' RACE reads with MiXCR, giving one entry per CDR3 protein. The sample includes 200,000 to 300,000 distinct CDR3 sequences, more than 9% of them seen just once. General observations from the study: Within ankylosing spondylitis blood, a TCR beta motif made up of roughly eight highly homologous variants appeared to be characteristic. Disease-linked clones bore a CD8+ phenotype and were relatively rare in peripheral blood. Prior literature has documented some motif variants in synovial fluid and blood from reactive arthritis.

This chain connects TRBV12-3 or TRBV12-4 to TRBJ2-7; D unresolved. The sample taken for sequencing was blood, either unsorted or a sorted T cell fraction (not recorded which). This clonotype was sampled from a male donor with ankylosing spondylitis or in good health (not recorded which). The CDR3 loop is CASSLASEQYF. In DNA, the CDR3 is TGTGCCAGCAGTTTGGCCAGCGAGCAGTACTTC.